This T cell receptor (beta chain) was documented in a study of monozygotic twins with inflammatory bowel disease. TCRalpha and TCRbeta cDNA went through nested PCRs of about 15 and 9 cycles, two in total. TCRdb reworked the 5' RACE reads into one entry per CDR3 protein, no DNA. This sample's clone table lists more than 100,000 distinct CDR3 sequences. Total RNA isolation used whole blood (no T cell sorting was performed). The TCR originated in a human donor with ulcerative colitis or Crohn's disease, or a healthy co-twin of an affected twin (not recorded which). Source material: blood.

CDR3 loop: CASSPRAEQIYNEQFF. This chain links TRBV5-4 with TRBJ2-1; the D call of TRBD2 rests on TCRdb alone, since no DNA is present to check it. The CDR3 spans 16 residues. The germline gives CDR1 SGHNT, CDR2 YYREEE (reference sequence).